Here is one T cell receptor (beta chain) with its context. CDR1 MNHEY and CDR2 SVGAGI come from the germline V gene. There are 15 residues in the CDR3. The J segment lost 3 bases and the V segment lost 6 bases, leaving 8 bases of the junction unmatched. Regarding time point: pre-sensitization, week 0. As to treatment: therapeutic diphenylcyclopropenone sensitization with weekly scalp DPC. The data stem from a study of human T cells and chemical hapten exposure. Turning to the study itself: The sensitizer, 2% DPC, was used on 2 cm by 2 cm of upper inner arm skin. Diagnoses of alopecia areata, totalis or universalis occurred in mostly female patients.

Separate cDNA molecules received unique molecular identifiers, which the library attached to them. TCRdb re-called the RACE reads through MiXCR, storing one row per CDR3 protein. This table holds a few hundred thousand distinct CDR3 sequences, about 7.7% found once. The sequenced sample was whole blood, obtained in connection with sensitization to the hapten diphenylcyclopropenone (DPC). This chain joins TRBV6-5 and TRBJ1-5; 7 bases are shared with TRBD1. The TCR comes from a young man with alopecia areata. Some clones in this sample may be carry-over from other donors' samples. The CDR3 coding sequence is TGTGCCAGCAGCCTCGACAGGGCCTCCAATCAGCCCCAGCATTTT. Translation gives CASSLDRASNQPQHF.